Sequencing of this TCR beta chain was carried out in a study of cytomegalovirus exposure and HLA in healthy donors. Overall study findings and caveats: Presence/absence results assume similar sequencing depth per donor, which may not hold.

60 Vbeta and 13 Jbeta primers were used in PCR. Measured with immunoSEQ multiplex PCR; TCRdb has only the in-frame clones, and not every one. Among some 70,000 clones listed, about 60% were seen once. A note on this clone: Its specificity is not known. The junction departs from the called germline gene at one end, perhaps through a read error.

The CDR3 totals 15 residues. Germline assignment: CDR1 SEHNR and CDR2 FQNEAQ (reference sequence). This TCR came from a woman in her forties or fifties in good health and CMV-seronegative. The sequencing sample was made of PBMCs. The gene calls are TRBV7-9 and TRBJ2-1, with 10 nucleotides matching TRBD2. The CDR3 DNA sequence: TGTTCCAGCAGCCCCCCTAGCGGGAGCGTGGATGAGCAGTTCTTC. Its protein is CSSSPPSGSVDEQFF.